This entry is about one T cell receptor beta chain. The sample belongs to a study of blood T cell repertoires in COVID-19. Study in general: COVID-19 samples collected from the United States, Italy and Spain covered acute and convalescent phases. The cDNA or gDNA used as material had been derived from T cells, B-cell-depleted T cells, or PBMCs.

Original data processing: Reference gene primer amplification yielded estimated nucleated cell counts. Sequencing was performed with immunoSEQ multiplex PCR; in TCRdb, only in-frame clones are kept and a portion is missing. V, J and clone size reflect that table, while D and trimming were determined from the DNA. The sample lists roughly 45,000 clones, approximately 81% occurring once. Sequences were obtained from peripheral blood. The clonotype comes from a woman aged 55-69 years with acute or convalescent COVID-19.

The CDR3 region has the DNA TGTGCCAGCAGCCTCCTGTCAGGGTACAATGAGCAGTTCTTC. Residues: CASSLLSGYNEQFF. The chain combines TRBV3-1 (or the pseudogene TRBV3-2) with TRBJ2-1; a possible D gene is TRBD1 (5 bases). CDR1 is LGHDT, CDR2 YNNKEL, per germline (reference sequence). V was cut by 4 bases and J by 4 bases, with 11 bases left in between. This CDR3 has 14 amino acids.